The 16 T cell receptor beta chains listed next were all sequenced from one sample in a study of T cells in Graves' hyperthyroidism and ophthalmopathy. From RNA transcripts, TCR beta CDR3 regions were amplified. First-round RT-PCR of the TCR CDR3 relied on the HTBI primer set. TCRdb itself ran the multiplex PCR reads through MiXCR, one entry per CDR3 protein. Of approximately 330,000 distinct CDR3 sequences in the sample, around a sixth were seen once. Input material: blood. The receptors stem from a woman between 50 and 59 years old with Graves' hyperthyroidism.

This clonotype has at least ten counts. The chain recombines TRBV12-3 or TRBV12-4 with TRBJ2-6; the D is unclear. V lost 1 base to trimming and J lost 3 bases, with 1 base between them. The CDR3 covers 13 residues. CDR3 protein: CASSLGGANVLTF. The CDR3 region has the DNA TGTGCCAGCAGTTTAGGTGGGGCCAACGTCCTGACTTTC.

The rearrangement links TRBV29-1 to TRBJ1-1; 7 bases match TRBD1. CDR1 is SQVTM and CDR2 is ANQGSEA in the germline V gene. The V segment lost 3 bases and the J segment 3 bases; nucleotides outside the gene matches: 10. The CDR3 totals 15 residues. CDR3 in DNA: TGCAGCGTTGACCTCACCGACAGGGAGGACACTGAAGCTTTCTTT. This codes for CSVDLTDREDTEAFF.

This clonotype has a count of ten or more. The chain is built from TRBV7-2 and TRBJ2-5; D may be TRBD1 (6 bases). The CDR3 contains 15 residues. Per germline, CDR1 SGHTA and CDR2 FQGNSA. V shed 6 bases and J shed 2 bases, with 16 bases lying between them. The CDR3 sequence is CASRSNPQGQETQYF. The CDR3, as DNA: TGTGCCAGCAGGTCTAACCCACAGGGACAAGAGACCCAGTACTTC.

This clonotype appeared a few times. V and J are TRBV3-1 and TRBJ2-1, with 9 bases matching TRBD2. Trimming removed 1 base from V and 7 bases from J; junction bases left unmatched: 5. The CDR3 sequence is 15 residues long. Looked up from germline, CDR1 is LGHDT and CDR2 is YNNKEL (reference sequence). As DNA, the CDR3 is TGTGCCAGCAGCCAAGGGGCGGGAGGGGGGAATGAGCAGTTCTTC. Translated: CASSQGAGGGNEQFF.

The genes are TRBV29-1 and TRBJ2-1; 10 positions agree with TRBD1. J lost 8 bases, V lost 4 bases, and 8 bases had no gene match. The germline V gene encodes CDR1 SQVTM and CDR2 ANQGSEA. The CDR3 has 14 residues. The chain's CDR3 is CSVGGTGVMDEQFF. For the CDR3, the DNA is TGCAGCGTTGGAGGGACAGGGGTTATGGATGAGCAGTTCTTC.

A note on this clonotype: A much larger clone sits a single nucleotide away, making a read error possible. This is likely a read error, given that the CDR3 carries no conserved phenylalanine or tryptophan at its end. This chain uses TRBV12-3 or TRBV12-4 with TRBJ1-1; D is uncertain. V lost 5 bases and J lost 7, with 11 bases in between. CDR3 size: 12 residues. The CDR3 loop reads CASSRDLGEAFV. The CDR3 DNA sequence: TGTGCCAGCAGTAGAGACTTAGGTGAAGCTTTCGTT.

The V and J genes are TRBV5-1 and TRBJ1-5; the D is unclear. V lost 0 bases and J 3 bases, leaving 10 bases between the germline ends. From germline, CDR1 is SGHRS and CDR2 YFSETQ. CDR3 length: 15 amino acids. The CDR3 is CASSLAGVHNQPQHF. CDR3 nucleotide sequence: TGCGCCAGCAGCTTGGCCGGGGTTCACAATCAGCCCCAGCATTTT.

J is TRBJ2-5 and V is TRBV3-1; D may be TRBD2 (6 bases). V shed 1 base and J shed 0 bases, with 15 bases lying between them. This CDR3 region has 17 residues. The germline V gene encodes CDR1 LGHDT and CDR2 YNNKEL (reference sequence). In DNA form, the CDR3 reads TGTGCCAGCAGCCAAGTTGCGGGACCAACAAACCAAGAGACCCAGTACTTC. It encodes CASSQVAGPTNQETQYF.

This clonotype has ten or more counts. V and J are TRBV2 and TRBJ2-7; D tentatively fits TRBD1 or TRBD2 (6 bases each). V gave up 1 base and J gave up 11 bases, with 15 bases separating them. This CDR3 spans 13 amino acids. Germline values: CDR1 SNHLY, CDR2 FYNNEI. CDR3 sequence reads: CASSEEGPGDKYF. CDR3 coding DNA: TGTGCCAGCAGTGAAGAGGGACCGGGGGACAAGTACTTC. The variable domain in full, with the rest retrieved from reference TRBV2 and TRBJ2-7, is EPEVTQTPSHQVTQMGQEVILRCVPISNHLYFYWYRQILGQKVEFLVSFYNNEISEKSEIFDDQFSVERPDGSNFTLKIRSTKLEDSAMYFCASSEEGPGDKYFGPGTRLTVT.

This chain uses TRBV6-1 with TRBJ1-2, with D hard to call. The germline gives CDR1 MNHNS, CDR2 SASEGT. There are 14 residues in the CDR3. The V end was cut by 5 bases, the J end by 3 bases, with 13 bases between. The CDR3 DNA is TGTGCCAGCAGTCTCACCCGGATGTACTATGGCTACACCTTC. It specifies CASSLTRMYYGYTF.

In its sample, this clonotype was seen a few times. The chain employs TRBV5-6 and TRBJ1-5; D unclear. CDR1 is SGHDT and CDR2 is YYEEEE in the germline V gene. The CDR3 has 12 amino acids. V lost 3 bases to trimming and J lost 9 bases, with 10 bases between them. The CDR3 here is CASSSGVGPQHF. The CDR3 nucleotides read TGTGCCAGCAGCTCCGGGGTTGGGCCCCAGCATTTT.

The CDR3 loop reads CAISARLQTGTLYEQYF. CDR3 nucleotide sequence: TGTGCCATCAGTGCTCGTCTCCAGACAGGGACCCTCTACGAGCAGTACTTC. V is TRBV10-3 and J is TRBJ2-7; 7 bases match TRBD1. This CDR3 is built from 17 residues. V lost 4 bases and J lost 3; bases outside the gene matches: 15. Germline CDR1 ENHRY, CDR2 SYGVKD.

This clonotype was observed at least ten times. The chain is built from TRBV30 and TRBJ1-5; no clear D. Per germline, CDR1 GTSNPN and CDR2 SVGIG (reference sequence). V shed 3 bases and J shed 0 bases, with 6 bases lying between them. CDR3 size: 13 residues. The CDR3 region has the DNA TGTGCCTGGAGCACAGATAGCAATCAGCCCCAGCATTTT. As protein: CAWSTDSNQPQHF.

The chain links TRBV4-2 to TRBJ2-2, with TRBD2 identical over 7 bases. V was pared by 1 base and J by 3 bases, with 8 bases of the junction left unmatched. The CDR3 has 17 residues. Germline CDR1 is LGHNA and CDR2 is YNFKEQ. The CDR3 bases are TGTGCCAGCAGCCAAGGAGGTAGCGGGTTAGACACCGGGGAGCTGTTTTTT. Its protein product is CASSQGGSGLDTGELFF.

About this clonotype itself: A much more abundant neighbour one base away suggests this may be a read error. This chain uses TRBV12-3 or TRBV12-4 with TRBJ1-1, with 8 nucleotides matching TRBD1. This CDR3 region has 13 residues. J was trimmed by 3 bases and V by 6 bases; bases with no gene match: 3. The CDR3 DNA reads TGTGCCAGCAGGCAGACAGGGGACACTGAAGCTTTCTTT. Translation gives CASRQTGDTEAFF.

In this sample, this clonotype turned up a few times. The CDR3 bases are TGTGCCAGCAGTTACACCCCCGGCAGTTTTAGATCTGGGGCCAACGTCCTGACTTTC. Its protein product is CASSYTPGSFRSGANVLTF. J is TRBJ2-6 and V is TRBV6-2 or TRBV6-3; D remains ambiguous. The CDR3 extends over 19 amino acids. Trimming stripped 2 bases from V and 1 base from J, with 18 bases between. CDR1 is MNHEY and CDR2 is SVGEGT in the germline V gene.